This T cell receptor (beta chain) originates from a study of shared clonotypes between healthy human individuals (dated by TCRdb to 2020 to 2021). At the level of the whole study: The cohort comprised a couple of women and a few men aged 18 to 49 years. To increase sequencing depth and limit assay-specific biases, different laboratories used diverse techniques to prepare libraries and sequence TCR repertoires. Each donor's leukapheresis produced roughly between roughly 0.85 and 9.5 billion PBMCs. For each donor, CD4 naive and CD4 memory were each run on three plates, CD8 naive on two plates, and CD8 memory on one plate. The study deeply sequenced blood TCR repertoires of five healthy adults to estimate repertoire size and the extent of clonotype sharing between individuals. What the research found in general, with its limitations: Estimated clonotype richness was generally larger for naive than for memory subsets. Pairwise subsampling led to the expectation that sequencing depth would affect the degree of clonotype sharing among donors. The genetic and exposure-history diversity represented was limited by the small number of donors. Rarefaction of sorted-subset datasets indicated incomplete sequencing despite the large sequencing depth. Roughly 5.2% of naive CD4, around 3.5% of naive CD8, roughly 2.4% of memory CD4, and roughly 0.4% of memory CD8 clonotypes were shared across a few donors. Only blood was sampled, and tissue TCR repertoires likely differ from those in blood. Compared with non-shared clonotypes, clonotypes shared by all four sorted-subset donors had higher generation probabilities.

The donors were healthy, HIV-negative adults who had no recently reported acute infections or vaccinations. Only Caucasian adults living in Nashville, Tennessee, USA were represented among the donors. CD4+ T cells were enriched by magnetic negative selection; naive cells were then positively selected on CD45RA, and the negative fraction formed the memory subset. Blood was obtained by leukapheresis, after which PBMCs were separated by Ficoll-Histopaque density gradient centrifugation and cryopreserved in liquid nitrogen vapor phase. Analytical flow cytometry was used to check the purity and quantity of each magnetically sorted T cell population. Each sorted fraction had its genomic DNA isolated and then quantified by UV absorbance on a Nanodrop 2000c. About this clone itself: The clone's antigen remains unknown. Per-base quality was not reported, and no clone a single base away is much larger than it.

V is cut back by 5 bases and J by 4 bases, with 6 bases in the junction unmatched. From the cysteine up to the phenylalanine, the CDR3 has a length of 15 residues. Only the CDR3 region is kept as DNA, spanning 45 bases read in frame from base 1. As encoded in the germline V gene (reference sequence), CDR1 is SEHNR while CDR2 is FQNEAQ. TCR CDR3 regions were amplified from genomic DNA by multiplex PCR using the deep immunoSEQ assay. For each cell subset, the extracted genomic DNA was distributed evenly across all wells of several immunoSEQ 96-well plates, and each plate served as one replicate. For sorted subsets, 150 to 250 ng of genomic DNA, equivalent to roughly 33,000 T cell genomes, went into each replicate PCR. Purified libraries were measured with a Qubit 3.0 fluorometer, size-checked on a Bioanalyzer 2100, and measured again with the KAPA Library Quantification kit. A separate single-read 150-cycle Illumina NextSeq 550 flow cell was used to sequence each immunoSEQ 96-well plate. Turning to the authors' computational methods: Because the immunoSEQ output included only junctional sequences and no quality scores, the filtering could not be the same as the filtering used for full-length reads. Sequences were annotated with PyIR, a Python wrapper for IgBLAST v1.9, using IMGT germline references to assign V/J genes and CDR3. Any read was removed if the V/J assignment was weak (E-value above 1e-6), the CDR3 was missing, or the read contained stop codons, out-of-frame junctions, or ambiguous translated residues. V3J clonotypes were defined as sequences sharing an identical inferred V gene, J gene, and CDR3 amino acid sequence. Percentage overlap between repertoires was computed as shared unique clonotypes divided by the size of the smaller repertoire. RTK rarefaction, the Chao1 estimator, and Recon v2.1 estimates of unobserved clonotypes were used to assess repertoire richness. OLGA was used to compute generation probabilities for all TCRbeta clonotypes that the gDNA method yielded from a handful of donors. The clones in this table, taken by TCRdb from immuneACCESS, are in-frame only. Not every clone is retained; where verified, under half of the shortfall comes from an unresolved V gene, and the cause of the rest is unknown. The DNA was the basis for D and trimming; V, J and clone size are from that table. For this sample the table gives more than 2,000,000 clones, of which around 94% were detected only once. The ten top clones hold 0.14% of the sample.

Sample: naive CD4+ T cells sorted from blood. In the paper's terms, the cell subset or site label means: CD45RA+ positively selected. The chain is encoded by TRBV7-9 joined to TRBJ2-2, and 8 junction bases match TRBD1. The origin of this receptor is a man younger than 35 in good health. In nucleotides, the sequence is TGTGCCAGCAGCCGGACAGGGAGGAGCACCGGGGAGCTGTTTTTT. This is translated as CASSRTGRSTGELFF.